This TCR beta chain originates from a study of vaccination effects on CD4 cells after COVID-19. Study overall: Participants completed two doses of the BNT162b2 or mRNA-1273 vaccine. General observations from the study: Only 1 of 255 vaccine-induced clones from healthy vaccinees cross-reacted with common cold coronaviruses. In the late period after vaccination, infection- and vaccine-induced clones contracted markedly.

Assay: immunoSEQ multiplex PCR; the TCRdb copy retains only in-frame clones and omits some. The sample carries about 38,000 clones, roughly 80% recorded once. Germline-derived CDR1 and CDR2 are MNHEY and SVGAGI. V was trimmed by 1 base and J by 7 bases, leaving 13 bases between them. The CDR3 totals 14 residues. Having been cultured for 10 days, the cells underwent CD4+ T cell isolation. Researchers swapped half the medium for IL-2 medium on both days 3 and 7. About this clone itself: Its antigen is as yet unknown.

The J gene is TRBJ1-1, the V gene TRBV6-5, with D perhaps TRBD1 (5 bases). The sample consisted of CD4+ T cells from PBMCs cultured without peptide, taken before COVID-19 vaccination. The TCR sequence derives from a human donor who received a COVID-19 vaccine. The CDR3 reads CASSYLRGADEAFF. The CDR3 nucleotides read TGTGCCAGCAGTTACTTAAGGGGAGCGGATGAAGCTTTCTTT.